The entry that follows covers one TCR beta chain sequence. This clone was seen at least ten times. Its antigen specificity is not known. Qualities for individual bases were not recorded, and no much larger clone is one base off. This sample was taken from a study of metastatic and nonmetastatic thyroid tumors (dated by TCRdb to the early 2020s). Notes on the research overall: Repertoires were compared across peripheral blood and tumor or nodule tissue samples from malignant and benign thyroid patients.

Before undergoing thyroid surgery, none of the patients had been given any kind of treatment. Using T-cell receptor beta sequencing, the study looked back at clinical samples from patients collected from about 2011 to 2019. The germline V gene (reference sequence) provides CDR1 SGHNT and CDR2 YYREEE. Trimming costs V 7 bases and J 4 bases, and their ends lie 9 bases apart. The CDR3, cysteine through phenylalanine, is 12 amino acids long. Only the CDR3 DNA stays, 36 bases, in frame from base 1. Library creation used PCR. The instrument was an Illumina HiSeq 4000. The TCR beta-chain CDR3 region of each patient was profiled by high-throughput sequencing. As for the original processing: CDR3 differences across clinicopathological groups were used to build a classifier for discriminating distant-metastatic papillary thyroid cancer patients. Repertoire diversity was assessed with the Shannon index, and tumor-blood repertoire similarity with the Morisita-Horn index. Starting from the raw public reads, TCRdb applied fastp trimming at Q25, assembled clones with MiXCR and retained in-frame beta chains. These V and J calls derive from TCRdb rather than the authors' analysis. Within this sample are 25,000 to 35,000 clones, with roughly 25% of them counted one time only. The ten top clones hold roughly 15% of the sample.

The research as a whole found: TCR beta diversity was reported as significantly higher in malignant tumors than in benign nodules, in both blood and tumor samples.

The rearrangement joined TRBV5-4 to TRBJ2-1, and TRBD2 may be the D gene, going by 6 matching bases. This clonotype was obtained from a female donor with papillary thyroid cancer or a benign thyroid nodule (not recorded which). Some clones in this sample may be carry-over from other donors' samples. The sample consisted of blood. The CDR3 region reads CASSSGYNEQFF. The nucleotides read TGTGCCAGCTCGAGCGGGTACAATGAGCAGTTCTTC.